This T cell receptor beta chain was retrieved from a study of CD8+CD57+ T cells in acquired aplastic anemia. Study-wide context: The DNA of sorted CD4+ and CD8+ cells averaged roughly 3.2 ug. Healthy donor CD4+ cell samples had a mean of about 10.8 million reads. Study-level findings and limits: Sharing between patients and controls was observed for twenty-nine CD8+ CDR3 sequences. Patients versus controls showed no significant CD8+ Simpson's diversity difference.

Genomic DNA acted as the template from which TCR beta VDJ combination and CDR3 sequence profiling were carried out. TCRdb reanalysed the reads using MiXCR and keeps one entry per CDR3 protein. The top ten clones hold roughly 15% of a sample with about 190,000 distinct CDR3 sequences, 54% of them seen once. This clonotype was seen only a few times. Its antigen is still unknown. A clone one base away is much larger, so this may be a read error. Per the germline V gene, CDR1 is MDHEN and CDR2 is SYDVKM. CDR3 length equals 16 residues. The source material was sorted CD4+, CD8+, or CD8+CD57+ T cells (not recorded which) from PBMCs. This receptor was obtained from a human donor in good health, serving as a control. The chain employs TRBV28 and TRBJ1-6, with TRBD1 as a possible D gene (5 bases). CDR3 region: CASTRGEGPSNSLLHF. As DNA, the CDR3 is TGTGCCAGCACCCGAGGCGAGGGGCCGTCTAATTCACTCCTCCACTTT.